These 17 T cell receptor beta chains came from one sample sequenced in a study of shared clonotypes between healthy human individuals. CD8 cells classed as naive were CD45RO-negative and positively selected for CCR7, excluding terminally differentiated effector memory CD45RA+ cells. Assay: immunoSEQ multiplex PCR; the TCRdb copy retains only in-frame clones and omits some. The sample lists around 2,100,000 clones, about 95% seen once, with 1.2% in the top ten. Source material: naive CD8+ T cells sorted from blood. The source is a man aged 18 to 30 in good health.

This rearrangement joins TRBV7-2 to TRBJ2-7; 9 bases are a match to TRBD2. Per germline, CDR1 SGHTA and CDR2 FQGNSA. This CDR3 spans 13 amino acids. Trimming at V came to 1 base and at J to 11 bases, leaving 6 bases not matched to a gene. The CDR3 DNA reads TGTGCCAGCAGCTTAGGTTTAGCGGGAGACAAGTACTTC. Its protein product is CASSLGLAGDKYF.

The chain employs TRBV9 and TRBJ1-2; D not certain. This CDR3 region has 16 residues. Germline V gives CDR1 SGDLS, CDR2 YYNGEE. V was clipped by 0 bases and J by 4 bases, with 16 bases between them. The CDR3 DNA is TGTGCCAGCAGCGTAGACCAGAAATCACTCCCCTATGGCTACACCTTC. The encoded protein is CASSVDQKSLPYGYTF.

This rearrangement joins TRBV25-1 to TRBJ1-3; no clear D gene. The ends were cut back, 1 base at V and 0 bases at J, with 7 bases in the middle. The CDR3 runs 15 residues. Germline-derived CDR1 and CDR2 are MGHDK and SYGVNS. CDR3 in amino acids: CASSEWQSSGNTIYF. For the CDR3, the DNA is TGTGCCAGCAGTGAATGGCAGAGCTCTGGAAACACCATATATTTT. The full variable domain, in which reference TRBV25-1 and TRBJ1-3 provide the parts outside the CDR3, is EADIYQTPRYLVIGTGKKITLECSQTMGHDKMYWYQQDPGMELHLIHYSYGVNSTEKGDLSSESTVSRIRTEHFPLTLESARPSHTSQYLCASSEWQSSGNTIYFGEGSWLTVV.

CDR3 region: CASSEGQGRGKAFF. For the CDR3, the DNA is TGTGCCAGCAGTGAAGGACAGGGTAGGGGAAAAGCTTTCTTT. The chain uses TRBV2 and TRBJ1-1, with 7 bases aligning to TRBD1. The CDR3 extends over 14 amino acids. Germline V lookup: CDR1 SNHLY, CDR2 FYNNEI. Trimming removed 1 base from V and 9 bases from J; junction bases left unmatched: 8. Full variable domain (missing parts from reference TRBV2 and TRBJ1-1): EPEVTQTPSHQVTQMGQEVILRCVPISNHLYFYWYRQILGQKVEFLVSFYNNEISEKSEIFDDQFSVERPDGSNFTLKIRSTKLEDSAMYFCASSEGQGRGKAFFGQGTRLTVV.

This clone occurred once. This rearrangement joins TRBV11-2 to TRBJ2-3, with D perhaps matching TRBD2 (6 bases). This CDR3 is 15 amino acids long. The germline gives CDR1 SGHAT, CDR2 FQNNGV. Trimming took 5 bases from V and 1 from J, leaving 13 bases between them. The CDR3: CASSRAGEGTDTQYF. CDR3 bases: TGTGCCAGCAGCCGGGCCGGGGAGGGCACAGATACGCAGTATTTT.

This chain joins TRBV7-9 and TRBJ1-2; no clear D. Between the trimmed V and J ends, which lost 1 base and 8 bases, there was a span of 14 bases. The CDR3 spans 14 residues. CDR1 is SEHNR, CDR2 FQNEAQ, per germline (reference sequence). The DNA for the CDR3 is TGTGCCAGCAGCTTAGGCCAGGCTCTCCAAGGCTACACCTTC. The encoded protein is CASSLGQALQGYTF.

In regard to this clone: Other DNA sequences in the sample encode the same CDR3. The chain employs TRBV6-5 and TRBJ1-2; the match to TRBD1 covers 7 bases. V trimming: 2 bases; J trimming: 2 bases; junction bases outside the gene matches: 2. The CDR3 covers 14 residues. Germline CDR1 is MNHEY and CDR2 is SVGAGI. CDR3 region: CASSYGTANYGYTF. The CDR3 nucleotides are TGTGCCAGCAGTTACGGGACAGCAAACTATGGCTACACCTTC.

The rearrangement uses TRBV7-9 and TRBJ2-7, with D possibly being TRBD1 (5 bases). Germline V gene lookup returns CDR1 SEHNR and CDR2 FQNEAQ (reference sequence). Trimming removed 4 bases at V and 2 bases at J, with 9 bases between. The CDR3 totals 13 residues. The CDR3: CASSSTETYEQYF. CDR3 coding DNA: TGTGCCAGCAGCTCGACAGAGACCTACGAGCAGTACTTC.

The chain recombines TRBV9 with TRBJ2-3; the D is unclear. V dropped 6 bases and J dropped 3 bases, with 11 bases sitting between them. From germline, CDR1 is SGDLS and CDR2 YYNGEE. The CDR3 spans 13 residues. The CDR3 is CASNHDGTDTQYF. CDR3 in DNA: TGTGCCAGCAACCACGACGGTACAGATACGCAGTATTTT.

The chain employs TRBV7-3 and TRBJ2-7; 8 nucleotides line up with TRBD1. Unmatched junction bases numbered 6, after V lost 5 bases and J lost 0 bases. This CDR3 contains 15 residues. CDR1 and CDR2 (germline): SGHTA, FQGTGA. The CDR3 DNA reads as TGTGCCAGCAGCGCCCTGACAGGGGTCTCCTACGAGCAGTACTTC. Its translation is CASSALTGVSYEQYF.

The V gene is TRBV7-9, the J gene TRBJ2-1, with TRBD2 matching over 13 bases. The V and J ends lost 5 bases and 10 bases, in that order; junction bases with no gene match: 8. This CDR3 has 15 residues. Germline V gene data show CDR1 as SEHNR and CDR2 as FQNEAQ (reference sequence). CDR3 sequence reads: CASSLPGLAGVEQFF. Here the CDR3 DNA reads TGTGCCAGCAGCCTACCCGGACTAGCGGGAGTAGAGCAGTTCTTC. Filled out from reference TRBV7-9 and TRBJ2-1, the complete variable domain reads DTGVSQNPRHKITKRGQNVTFRCDPISEHNRLYWYRQTLGQGPEFLTYFQNEAQLEKSRLLSDRFSAERPKGSFSTLEIQRTEQGDSAMYLCASSLPGLAGVEQFFGPGTRLTVL.

This clone was counted a single time. Different DNA sequences within this sample yield the same CDR3. The V gene is TRBV29-1, the J gene TRBJ1-2, with no clear D. The CDR3 has 12 residues. CDR1 is SQVTM, CDR2 ANQGSEA, per germline. The V end lost 0 bases, the J end lost 5 bases, and 7 bases lay between the germline ends. CDR3 nucleotide sequence: TGCAGCGTTGAAGATCTTCCATATGGCTACACCTTC. Residues: CSVEDLPYGYTF.

The rearrangement links TRBV11-2 to TRBJ2-3, with a possible D match to TRBD2 (5 bases). Trimming took off 5 bases at V and 2 bases at J, with 20 bases between the two ends. The germline V gene encodes CDR1 SGHAT and CDR2 FQNNGV. This CDR3 has 17 amino acids. The DNA for the CDR3 is TGTGCCAGCAGCCAAGAATCCTCGGCGGGTCTCACAGATACGCAGTATTTT. Its translation: CASSQESSAGLTDTQYF.

This clone has only one observation. This chain links TRBV15 with TRBJ1-2; D unresolved. Trimming stripped 9 bases from V and 2 bases from J, with 4 bases between. Germline loops: CDR1 LNHNV, CDR2 YYDKDF (reference sequence). This CDR3 has 10 residues. The chain's CDR3 is CATYNYGYTF. The CDR3 nucleotides read TGTGCCACATACAACTATGGCTACACCTTC.

Worth noting for this clone: This sample includes further DNA sequences coding for the same CDR3. The rearrangement joins TRBV29-1 to TRBJ1-2; D gene ambiguous. Per germline, CDR1 SQVTM and CDR2 ANQGSEA. V lost 4 bases to trimming and J lost 3 bases, with 9 bases between them. The CDR3 has 12 amino acids. CDR3 sequence: CSVVSGDYGYTF. CDR3 nucleotide sequence: TGCAGCGTTGTTTCCGGCGACTATGGCTACACCTTC.

Details on this clone: The sample carries other DNA sequences with the same CDR3. The V call is TRBV6-1, the J call TRBJ2-3; D is ambiguous. Per germline, CDR1 MNHNS and CDR2 SASEGT. The V end lost 1 base, the J end lost 0 bases, and 8 bases lay between the germline ends. The CDR3 is made up of 15 amino acids. The CDR3 protein is CASSEGQTSTDTQYF. DNA of the CDR3: TGTGCCAGCAGTGAAGGGCAGACTAGCACAGATACGCAGTATTTT.

The chain combines TRBV9 with TRBJ2-1; 9 bases line up with TRBD1. The CDR3 is made up of 15 amino acids. V gave up 0 bases and J gave up 7 bases; unmatched junction bases: 5. CDR1 and CDR2 (germline): SGDLS, YYNGEE. The chain's CDR3 is CASSVGGQGKNEQFF. The CDR3 bases are TGTGCCAGCAGCGTAGGAGGACAGGGGAAAAATGAGCAGTTCTTC.